This section outlines one T cell receptor (delta chain) sequence together with its context. Its matching antigen is unknown. The template was reverse-transcribed extracted RNA. Multiplex PCR used pooled V-gene forward primers and a constant-region reverse primer to amplify CDR3s. TCRdb reran clone calling via CATT on the multiplex PCR reads. The table shows tens of thousands of delta-chain clones, with 15% occurring only once. This specimen belongs to a study of Vδ1+ human thymocytes. General study points: Despite high sort purity, roughly 18% of thymic T cell receptor delta sequences were Vdelta2. Bulk data may be misread because of unexpected Vdelta2 sequences. In the thymus, TRG and TRD repertoires looked highly polyclonal with Gaussian CDR3 lengths.

Thymocytes were sorted as CD3+ TCRVdelta1+ TCRVdelta2- after alphabeta T cell depletion. Between roughly 98% and 99.6% of sorted thymocytes were Vdelta1+. V was shortened by 2 bases and J by 5 bases, with 27 bases between the two germline ends. CDR1 and CDR2 (germline): TSWWSYY, QGS. The CDR3 covers 19 residues. The chain is built from TRDV1 and TRDJ1; the D gene is possibly TRDD3 (6 bases). Sample: Vdelta1+ gamma-delta thymocytes from the thymus. Subset described: FACS-sorted CD3+ TCRalphabeta- TCRVdelta1+ TCRVdelta2- thymocytes. This receptor was identified in a boy younger than two who had congenital heart surgery. CDR3 loop: CALGEGKAPPRIHADKLIF. The CDR3 region has the DNA TGTGCTCTTGGGGAAGGGAAGGCTCCTCCTCGGATACACGCAGATAAACTCATCTTT.